The 9 T cell receptor beta chains below were found in one sample sequenced in a study of CXCR3-negative and CXCR3-positive naive CD8 T cells. It was by 5' RACE with UMI labels that the TRB cDNA libraries were prepared. Reanalyzing the 5' RACE reads, TCRdb keeps one entry per CDR3 protein, without DNA. This sample's clone table lists thousands of distinct CDR3 sequences. The sequenced sample consisted of naive CXCR3- CD8+ T cells from blood. Subset indicated: CD45RO-CCR7+CD27+CD95- naive CD8+ T cells lacking CXCR3 (TNR3-). These receptors all come from a human donor in good health. Some clones in this sample may be carry-over from other donors' samples.

V is TRBV6-5 and J is TRBJ2-1; TCRdb outputs TRBD2, but without DNA this stays unchecked. The CDR3 loop spans 15 amino acids. Germline V gene lookup returns CDR1 MNHEY and CDR2 SVGAGI. The chain's CDR3 is CASSYGLAGEIEQFF.

The chain is built from TRBV7-9 and TRBJ1-2; without DNA, the TCRdb call of TRBD1 cannot be checked. Germline loops: CDR1 SEHNR, CDR2 FQNEAQ (reference sequence). The CDR3 is 15 amino acids. The CDR3 spells CASSSRDRGAHGYTF.

Frequency places this clonotype as medium-sized. This CDR3 reads CASSHFGGSYNEQFF. The chain uses TRBV12-3 or TRBV12-4 and TRBJ2-1. The length of the CDR3 is 15 residues.

The chain couples TRBV28 to TRBJ2-2; TCRdb selects TRBD1, and the lack of DNA leaves this call unchecked. Germline CDR1 MDHEN, CDR2 SYDVKM. The CDR3 extends over 15 amino acids. CDR3 loop: CASSLLREGDGELFF.

The CDR3 sequence is CASSGGGELFF. The chain joins TRBV6-4 to TRBJ2-2. The germline V gene encodes CDR1 MRHNA and CDR2 SNTAGT. The CDR3 sequence is 11 residues long.

This clonotype is called medium-sized based on its frequency. This chain connects TRBV29-1 to TRBJ1-1. The CDR3 has 12 amino acids. Germline V lookup: CDR1 SQVTM, CDR2 ANQGSEA. The CDR3 sequence is CSVATTKGEAFF.

The chain carries TRBV6-1 and TRBJ1-1. In germline, CDR1 is MNHNS, CDR2 SASEGT. The CDR3 is 11 residues long. The CDR3 protein is CASSEGGLTFF.

The chain recombines TRBV29-1 with TRBJ2-7; lacking DNA, the TRBD1 call made by TCRdb goes unchecked. Germline CDR1 reads SQVTM; CDR2 reads ANQGSEA. The CDR3 consists of 14 residues. The CDR3 region is CSVFGQGSSYEQYF.

The chain links TRBV6-5 to TRBJ2-1; the D call of TRBD2 rests on TCRdb alone, since no DNA is present to check it. This CDR3 has 13 amino acids. CDR1 MNHEY and CDR2 SVGAGI come from the germline V gene. Here the CDR3 reads CASGTSAYNEQFF.